These 7 T cell receptor beta chains came from one sample sequenced in a study of blood T cell repertoires in COVID-19. The protocol was immunoSEQ multiplex PCR, while the TCRdb copy is restricted to in-frame clones and leaves out a portion. The sample consists of approximately 270,000 clones, about 89% of them appearing once. Sample: peripheral blood. These receptors were taken from a man younger than 45 with acute or convalescent COVID-19.

The rearrangement links TRBV28 to TRBJ1-6; D may be TRBD1 (5 bases). CDR1 is MDHEN and CDR2 is SYDVKM in the germline V gene. Trimming took 4 bases from V and 7 from J, leaving 14 bases between them. The CDR3 is 15 amino acids. CDR3 protein: CASSSQGLRNSPLHF. The CDR3 nucleotides read TGTGCCAGCAGTTCCCAGGGTCTTCGCAATTCACCCCTCCACTTT.

This clone was observed once. This rearrangement joins TRBV5-6 to TRBJ2-5; 9 nucleotides match TRBD2. The CDR3 loop spans 16 amino acids. Losses at the gene ends were 7 bases for V and 2 bases for J; bases not matched to a gene: 12. Germline lookup yields CDR1 SGHDT and CDR2 YYEEEE. The CDR3 region is CASLWYSGGQQETQYF. As DNA, the CDR3 is TGTGCCAGCCTTTGGTATAGCGGGGGCCAACAAGAGACCCAGTACTTC.

The V and J genes are TRBV7-3 and TRBJ2-7; possibly TRBD2 for D (7 bases). The V gene lost 3 bases and the J gene lost 2 bases, with 11 bases spanning the gap. The CDR3 loop spans 14 amino acids. Germline V gene data show CDR1 as SGHTA and CDR2 as FQGTGA. CDR3 DNA sequence: TGTGCCAGCAGCTTTTCCGGGGGGCCCTACGAGCAGTACTTC. As protein: CASSFSGGPYEQYF.

The gene calls are TRBV6-5 and TRBJ1-4; 7 bases fit TRBD1. V lost 6 bases, J lost 8 bases, and 9 bases stayed unmatched. The CDR3 loop spans 14 amino acids. CDR1 is MNHEY and CDR2 is SVGAGI in the germline V gene. CDR3 sequence: CASRDRQGREKLFF. The CDR3 DNA follows: TGTGCCAGCAGGGACAGACAGGGTCGGGAAAAACTGTTTTTT.

The rearrangement uses TRBV30 and TRBJ2-1, with D maybe TRBD2 (6 bases). The CDR3 contains 14 residues. Germline V CDR1 and CDR2: GTSNPN, SVGIG (reference sequence). The V and J ends lost 0 bases and 7 bases respectively, with 13 bases between them. The CDR3, as DNA: TGTGCCTGGAGTGTCCCCCTACTAGCAAATGAGCAGTTCTTC. This gives the protein CAWSVPLLANEQFF.

The chain has TRBV9 and TRBJ2-1; D perhaps matches TRBD1 (6 bases). V shed 7 bases and J shed 9 bases, with 20 bases lying between them. The CDR3 sequence is 14 residues long. Germline CDR1 reads SGDLS; CDR2 reads YYNGEE. CDR3 protein: CASSPVGASGEQFF. DNA for the CDR3: TGTGCCAGCTCTCCCGTGGGGGCTTCGGGTGAGCAGTTCTTC.

This sequence joins TRBV5-1 and TRBJ2-5; a weak D match, TRBD2 (6 bases). V was pared by 5 bases and J by 1 base, with 9 bases between. The V gene's germline CDR1 is SGHRS and CDR2 YFSETQ. CDR3 length equals 13 residues. The CDR3 sequence: CASRDGGQETQYF. The CDR3 nucleotides read TGCGCCAGCAGAGACGGGGGCCAAGAGACCCAGTACTTC.